Here is one TCR beta chain with its context. In the original processing: For nucleated cells, counts were estimated from reference gene primer amplification. Assay: immunoSEQ multiplex PCR; the TCRdb copy retains only in-frame clones and omits some. V, J and clone size derive from that table, while D and trimming were established from the DNA sequence. The sample lists some 30,000 clones; about 88% were seen once. The CDR3 is 12 residues long. Trimming cost V 7 bases and J 5 bases; bases outside gene matches: 3. This entry is derived from a study of blood T cell repertoires in COVID-19. The specimen was peripheral blood. This TCR derives from a woman of 80 years or more with active or convalescent COVID-19. This chain connects TRBV12-3 or TRBV12-4 to TRBJ1-2, with 8 positions matching TRBD1. The chain's CDR3 is CASKTGDYGYTF. The CDR3 bases are TGTGCCAGCAAGACAGGGGATTATGGCTACACCTTC.